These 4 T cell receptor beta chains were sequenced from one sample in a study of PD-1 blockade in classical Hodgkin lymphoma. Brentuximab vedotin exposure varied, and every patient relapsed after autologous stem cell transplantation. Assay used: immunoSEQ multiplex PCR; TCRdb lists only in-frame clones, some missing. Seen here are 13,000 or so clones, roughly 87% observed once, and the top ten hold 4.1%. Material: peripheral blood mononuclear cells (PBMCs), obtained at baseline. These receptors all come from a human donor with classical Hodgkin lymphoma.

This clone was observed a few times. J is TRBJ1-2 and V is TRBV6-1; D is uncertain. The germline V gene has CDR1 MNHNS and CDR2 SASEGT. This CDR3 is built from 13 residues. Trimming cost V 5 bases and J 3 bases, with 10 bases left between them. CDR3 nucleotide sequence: TGTGCCAGCAGTATGACGGAACACTATGGCTACACCTTC. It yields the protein CASSMTEHYGYTF.

The CDR3 bases are TGCGCCAGCAGCCAAGATGGGGCCTCGCGGGGGATCGAGACCCAGTACTTC. Its translation: CASSQDGASRGIETQYF. The chain recombines TRBV4-1 with TRBJ2-5; 7 positions match TRBD2. Losses at the gene ends were 0 bases for V and 5 bases for J; bases not matched to a gene: 12. CDR3 length: 17 amino acids. Germline CDR1 reads MGHRA; CDR2 reads YSYEKL.

Here the CDR3 reads CASTLTSGSTDTQYF. The DNA of the CDR3 is TGTGCCAGCACCCTAACTAGCGGGAGCACAGATACGCAGTATTTT. The J gene is TRBJ2-3, the V gene TRBV6-1, with 9 bases identical to TRBD2. The junction had 5 bases not matched to a gene; V was cut back by 7 bases and J by 0 bases. This CDR3 contains 15 residues. Germline values: CDR1 MNHNS, CDR2 SASEGT.

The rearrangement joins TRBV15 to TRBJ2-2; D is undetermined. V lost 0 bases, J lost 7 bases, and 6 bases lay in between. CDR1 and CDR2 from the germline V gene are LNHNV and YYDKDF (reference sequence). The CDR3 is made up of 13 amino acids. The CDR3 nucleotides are TGTGCCACCAGCAGAGATCGCATCGGGGAGCTGTTTTTT. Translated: CATSRDRIGELFF.